This T cell receptor beta chain appears in the sequencing data of a study of tumor-infiltrating lymphocytes in primary liver carcinoma (dated by TCRdb to about 2017). Regarding the study in general: Between November 2015 and early 2016, about 5 patients in China with histopathologically diagnosed primary liver carcinoma had their tumors surgically resected. Of the five patients, three men and two women aged 30 to 69 years, four had hepatocellular carcinoma and one had combined HCC and intrahepatic cholangiocarcinoma. The five patients had tumors of stage T1-T3 N0M0, with maximum diameters ranging from roughly 4.2 to 10 cm. Roughly 3.5 to 7.5 million productive TCRbeta reads were obtained per sample, and no significant difference in read depth was found between tissue types. TCRbeta repertoire sequencing, expression microarrays and whole-exome sequencing were combined in the study across five regions of each liver tumor, with adjacent normal tissue and blood also included. TCRbeta repertoire sequencing covered about 35 specimens from 5 patients: about 25 tumor regions, 5 adjacent noncancerous liver tissues and 5 peripheral blood samples. Reproducibility between technical replicate repertoires was high, with correlation coefficients above 0.98 and mean shared-clone rates roughly 0.91.

TRIzol reagent was used to extract blood RNA from unsorted whole blood, while the DNeasy Blood & Tissue kit provided the germline DNA. Chronic HBV infection was present in the patients, and the patients were treatment-naive at sampling. Before surgery, approximately 3.8 milliliters of peripheral blood were collected into K2EDTA tubes. Using a constant-region primer and ProtoScript II reverse transcriptase, TCRbeta-specific cDNA was reverse-transcribed from 500 ng total RNA. Construction of the TCRbeta libraries relied on three nested rounds of multiplex PCR, following a slightly modified ARM-PCR procedure. Multiplex TRBV1-TRBV30 forward primers and a Cbeta reverse primer were used in the first two PCR rounds, each of which was run for approximately 11 cycles. Sample barcodes and Illumina adapters were added in a final 25-cycle PCR using Deep VentR polymerase. Before sequencing, amplicons of 200-500 bp were gel-purified using a QIAquick gel extraction kit. TCRbeta amplicons were sequenced on an Illumina HiSeq 2500 with 250-bp paired-end reads. Per the original workflow: To recover full CDR3 sequences, reads were quality-trimmed using Trimmomatic v0.33 and paired reads were then merged using FLASH v1.2.11. V, D and J germline segments were assigned to the rearranged TCRbeta sequences using MiGEC v1.2.1b. Clonotype statistics, along with Shannon-Wiener diversity indices, were calculated using VDJtools v1.0.0. To cut down on sampling bias, every analysis after diversity analysis relied on just the 250 most abundant clonotypes from each sample. TCRdb trimmed the raw reads at Q25, called clones with MiXCR and kept productive beta chains. Entries are consolidated by CDR3 protein sequence, retaining the most common genes and DNA. In this record, the V and J calls reflect TCRdb's handling and not the investigators' own analysis. Present in this sample are some 180,000 distinct CDR3 sequences, 60% of which were seen just once. The top ten clones comprise 65% to 80% of the sample.

Results the study describes overall, beyond this receptor: Bulk unsorted samples precluded comparing CD4+ and CD8+ T cell repertoires. A significantly larger repertoire fraction was made up by the top 250 clones in tumors than in blood (p = 0.039). Repertoire overlap was higher between tumor regions (mean about 36%) than tumor-adjacent (approximately 17%) or tumor-blood (14%) pairs, consistent with antigen-driven expansion. Only 4 to 6 patients were included in the study, and the authors note that the findings should be validated in a larger study. Because sequencing covered only the TCR beta chain and unpaired alpha chains were not captured, true repertoire diversity is likely underestimated.

The CDR3 is 16 residues long, ends included. The read is trimmed to its CDR3 DNA, 48 bases read in frame from base 1. V trim: 5 bases; J trim: 5 bases; unmatched bases: 11. The germline V gene supplies CDR1 SGHAT and CDR2 FQNNGV. With regard to this clonotype: Its antigen remains unidentified. Because the CDR3 is missing its conserved closing phenylalanine or tryptophan, this is likely a read error.

The receptor's source is a middle-aged man with primary liver carcinoma and hepatitis B virus infection. Material for sequencing was peripheral blood. This chain joins TRBV11-2 to TRBJ2-7; 11 bases in between match TRBD2. The CDR3 corresponds to CASSAPGLADSDEQYL. The nucleotide sequence reads as follows: TGTGCCAGCAGCGCCCCGGGACTAGCGGATTCTGACGAGCAGTACTTA.